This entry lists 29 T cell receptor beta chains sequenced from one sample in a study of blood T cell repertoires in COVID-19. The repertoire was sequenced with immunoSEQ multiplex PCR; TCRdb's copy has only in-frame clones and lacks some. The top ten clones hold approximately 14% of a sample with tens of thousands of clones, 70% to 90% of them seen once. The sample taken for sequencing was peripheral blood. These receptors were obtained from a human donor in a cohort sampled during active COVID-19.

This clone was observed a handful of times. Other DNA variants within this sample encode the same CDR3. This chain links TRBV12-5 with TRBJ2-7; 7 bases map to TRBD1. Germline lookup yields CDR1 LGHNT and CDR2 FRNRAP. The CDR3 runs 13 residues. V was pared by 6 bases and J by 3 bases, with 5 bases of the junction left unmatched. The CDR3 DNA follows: TGTGCTAGTGGCCCCGACAGGGACTACGAGCAGTACTTC. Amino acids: CASGPDRDYEQYF.

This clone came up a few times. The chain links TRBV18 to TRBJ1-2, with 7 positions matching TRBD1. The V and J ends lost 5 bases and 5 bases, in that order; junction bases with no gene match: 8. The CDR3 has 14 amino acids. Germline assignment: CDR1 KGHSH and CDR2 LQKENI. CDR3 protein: CASSADRDGYGYTF. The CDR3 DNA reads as TGTGCCAGCTCAGCCGACAGGGATGGGTATGGCTACACCTTC.

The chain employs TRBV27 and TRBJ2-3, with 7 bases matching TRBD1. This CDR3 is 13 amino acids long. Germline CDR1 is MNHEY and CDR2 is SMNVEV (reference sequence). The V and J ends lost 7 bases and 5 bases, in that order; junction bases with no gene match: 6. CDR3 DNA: TGTGCCAGCACAGGCAGGGGGAAAGATACGCAGTATTTT. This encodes CASTGRGKDTQYF.

CDR3 in DNA: TGTGCCACCAGTGACACTTTTCCGGGACTTAGCAATCAGCCCCAGCATTTT. Amino acids: CATSDTFPGLSNQPQHF. The chain has TRBV24-1 and TRBJ1-5, with a possible D match to TRBD1 (5 bases). The CDR3 has 17 residues. Trimming removed 4 bases at V and 0 bases at J, with 15 bases between. The V gene's germline CDR1 is KGHDR and CDR2 SFDVKD.

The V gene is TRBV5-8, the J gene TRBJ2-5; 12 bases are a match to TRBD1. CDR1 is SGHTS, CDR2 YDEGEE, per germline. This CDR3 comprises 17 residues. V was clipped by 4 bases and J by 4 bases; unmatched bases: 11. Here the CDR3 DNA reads TGTGCCAGCAGCCCAGGGACGGGACAGGGGGCCGGAGAGACCCAGTACTTC. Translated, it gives CASSPGTGQGAGETQYF.

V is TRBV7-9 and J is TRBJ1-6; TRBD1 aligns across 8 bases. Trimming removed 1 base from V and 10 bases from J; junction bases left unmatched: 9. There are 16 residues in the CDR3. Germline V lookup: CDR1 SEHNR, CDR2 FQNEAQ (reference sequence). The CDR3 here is CASSLGFGDRGSPLHF. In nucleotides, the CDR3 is TGTGCCAGCAGCTTAGGGTTCGGAGACAGGGGATCACCCCTCCACTTT.

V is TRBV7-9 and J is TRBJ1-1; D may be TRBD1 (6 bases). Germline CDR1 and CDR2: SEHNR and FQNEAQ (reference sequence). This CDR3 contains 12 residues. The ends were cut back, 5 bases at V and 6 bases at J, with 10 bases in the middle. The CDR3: CASSRQVAEAFF. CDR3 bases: TGTGCCAGCAGCCGACAGGTCGCTGAAGCTTTCTTT.

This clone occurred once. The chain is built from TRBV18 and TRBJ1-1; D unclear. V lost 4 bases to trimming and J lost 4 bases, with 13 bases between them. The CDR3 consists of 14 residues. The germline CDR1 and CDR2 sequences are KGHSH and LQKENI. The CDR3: CASSLGPTITEAFF. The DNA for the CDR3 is TGTGCCAGCTCACTGGGCCCGACAATCACTGAAGCTTTCTTT.

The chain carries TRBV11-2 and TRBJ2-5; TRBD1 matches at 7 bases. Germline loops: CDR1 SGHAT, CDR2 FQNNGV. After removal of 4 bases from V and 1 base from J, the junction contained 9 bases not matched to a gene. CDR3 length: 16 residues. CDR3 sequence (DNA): TGTGCCAGCAGCTACTACAGGGGAGTCGGCCAAGAGACCCAGTACTTC. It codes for CASSYYRGVGQETQYF.

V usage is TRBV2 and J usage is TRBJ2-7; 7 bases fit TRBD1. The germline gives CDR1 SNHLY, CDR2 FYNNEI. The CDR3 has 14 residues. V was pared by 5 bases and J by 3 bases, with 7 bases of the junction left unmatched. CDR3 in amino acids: CASSFQGDGYEQYF. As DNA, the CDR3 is TGTGCCAGCAGTTTCCAGGGGGACGGCTACGAGCAGTACTTC.

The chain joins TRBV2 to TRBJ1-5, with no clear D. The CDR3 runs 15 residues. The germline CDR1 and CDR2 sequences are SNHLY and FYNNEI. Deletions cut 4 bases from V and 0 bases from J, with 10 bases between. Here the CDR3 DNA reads TGTGCCAGCAGTGTCTACGGTTATAGCAATCAGCCCCAGCATTTT. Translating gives CASSVYGYSNQPQHF.

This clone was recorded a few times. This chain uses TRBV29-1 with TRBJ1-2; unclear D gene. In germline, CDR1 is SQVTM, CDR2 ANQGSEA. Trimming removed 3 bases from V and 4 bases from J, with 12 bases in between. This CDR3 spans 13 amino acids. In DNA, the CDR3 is TGCAGCGTTGACCGGATGGGGAGCTATGGCTACACCTTC. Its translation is CSVDRMGSYGYTF.

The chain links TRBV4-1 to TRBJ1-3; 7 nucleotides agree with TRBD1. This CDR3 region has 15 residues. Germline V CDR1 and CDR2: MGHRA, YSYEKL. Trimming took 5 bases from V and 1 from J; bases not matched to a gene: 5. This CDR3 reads CASSSRQGSGNTIYF. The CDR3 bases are TGCGCCAGCAGCTCCCGACAGGGTTCTGGAAACACCATATATTTT.

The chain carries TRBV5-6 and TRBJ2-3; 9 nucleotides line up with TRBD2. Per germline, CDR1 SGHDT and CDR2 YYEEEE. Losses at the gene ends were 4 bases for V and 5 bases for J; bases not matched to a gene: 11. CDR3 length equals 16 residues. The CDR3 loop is CASSAAGAGGRDTQYF. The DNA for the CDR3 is TGTGCCAGCAGCGCCGCGGGGGCGGGGGGGCGAGATACGCAGTATTTT.

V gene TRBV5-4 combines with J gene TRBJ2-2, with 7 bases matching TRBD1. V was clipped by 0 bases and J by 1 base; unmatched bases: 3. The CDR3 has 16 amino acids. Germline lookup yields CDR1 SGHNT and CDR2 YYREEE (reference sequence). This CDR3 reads CASSLGQGMNTGELFF. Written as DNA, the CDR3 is TGTGCCAGCAGCTTGGGACAGGGCATGAACACCGGGGAGCTGTTTTTT.

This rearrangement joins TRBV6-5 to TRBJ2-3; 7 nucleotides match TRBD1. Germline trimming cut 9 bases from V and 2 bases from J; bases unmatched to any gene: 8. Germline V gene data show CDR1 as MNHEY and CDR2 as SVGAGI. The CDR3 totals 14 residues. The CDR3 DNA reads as TGTGCCAGTAATACCGGGACAGACACAGATACGCAGTATTTT. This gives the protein CASNTGTDTDTQYF.

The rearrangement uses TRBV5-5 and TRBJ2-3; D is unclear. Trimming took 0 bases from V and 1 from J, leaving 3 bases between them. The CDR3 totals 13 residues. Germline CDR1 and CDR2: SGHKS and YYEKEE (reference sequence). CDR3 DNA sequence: TGTGCCAGCAGCTTGGGAGGCACAGATACGCAGTATTTT. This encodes CASSLGGTDTQYF.

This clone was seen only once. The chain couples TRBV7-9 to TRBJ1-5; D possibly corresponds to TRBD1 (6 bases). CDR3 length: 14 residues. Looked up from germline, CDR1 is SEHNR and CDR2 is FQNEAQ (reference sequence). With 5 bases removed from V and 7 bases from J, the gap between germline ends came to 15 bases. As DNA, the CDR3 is TGTGCCAGCAGCCCGTGGGGGCTGGAGCAGCCCCAGCATTTT. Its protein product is CASSPWGLEQPQHF. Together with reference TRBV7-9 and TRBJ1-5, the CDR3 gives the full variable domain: DTGVSQNPRHKITKRGQNVTFRCDPISEHNRLYWYRQTLGQGPEFLTYFQNEAQLEKSRLLSDRFSAERPKGSFSTLEIQRTEQGDSAMYLCASSPWGLEQPQHFGDGTRLSIL.

The CDR3 DNA is TGTGCCAGCTCACCTCGGACAGGCGGGACCTATGGCTACACCTTC. Protein product: CASSPRTGGTYGYTF. The chain couples TRBV18 to TRBJ1-2; 7 bases are a match to TRBD1. The CDR3 is 15 residues long. J gave up 4 bases and V 3 bases, and 8 bases lay outside the gene matches. Germline CDR1 and CDR2: KGHSH and LQKENI.

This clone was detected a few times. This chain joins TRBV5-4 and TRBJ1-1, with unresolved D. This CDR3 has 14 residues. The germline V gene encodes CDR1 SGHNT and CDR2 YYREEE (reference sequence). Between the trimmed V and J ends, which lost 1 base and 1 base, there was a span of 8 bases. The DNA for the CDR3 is TGTGCCAGCAGCTTGAGGGAGGCGAACACTGAAGCTTTCTTT. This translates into CASSLREANTEAFF.

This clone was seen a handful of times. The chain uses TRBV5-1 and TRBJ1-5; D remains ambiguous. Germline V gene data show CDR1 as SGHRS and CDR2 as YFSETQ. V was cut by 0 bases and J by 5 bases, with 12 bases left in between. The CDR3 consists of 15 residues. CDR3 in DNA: TGCGCCAGCAGCTTGGGAGGGCGGGGAGATCAGCCCCAGCATTTT. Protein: CASSLGGRGDQPQHF.

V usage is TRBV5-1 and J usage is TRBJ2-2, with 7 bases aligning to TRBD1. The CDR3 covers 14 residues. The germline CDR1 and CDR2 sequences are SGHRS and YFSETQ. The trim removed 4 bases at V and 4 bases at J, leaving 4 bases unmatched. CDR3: CASSLDRLTGELFF. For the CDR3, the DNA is TGCGCCAGCAGCCTGGACAGGCTCACCGGGGAGCTGTTTTTT.

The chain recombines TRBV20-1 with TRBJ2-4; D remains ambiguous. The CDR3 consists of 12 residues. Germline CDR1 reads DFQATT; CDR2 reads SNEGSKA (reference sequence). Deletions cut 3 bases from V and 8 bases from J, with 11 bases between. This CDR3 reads CSASNQFDIQYF. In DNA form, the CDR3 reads TGCAGTGCTAGTAACCAGTTCGACATTCAGTACTTC.

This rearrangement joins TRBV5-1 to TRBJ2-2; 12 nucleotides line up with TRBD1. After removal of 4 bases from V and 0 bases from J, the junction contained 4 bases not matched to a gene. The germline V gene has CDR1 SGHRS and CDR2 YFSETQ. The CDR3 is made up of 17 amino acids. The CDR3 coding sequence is TGCGCCAGCAGCCCGGGACAGGGGGCATCGAACACCGGGGAGCTGTTTTTT. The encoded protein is CASSPGQGASNTGELFF.

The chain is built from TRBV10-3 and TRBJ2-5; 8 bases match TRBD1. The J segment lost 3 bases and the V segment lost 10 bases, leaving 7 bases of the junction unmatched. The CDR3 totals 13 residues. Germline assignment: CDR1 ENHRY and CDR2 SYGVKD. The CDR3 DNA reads TGTGCCACTCGACAGGGGCTAGAAGAGACCCAGTACTTC. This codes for CATRQGLEETQYF.

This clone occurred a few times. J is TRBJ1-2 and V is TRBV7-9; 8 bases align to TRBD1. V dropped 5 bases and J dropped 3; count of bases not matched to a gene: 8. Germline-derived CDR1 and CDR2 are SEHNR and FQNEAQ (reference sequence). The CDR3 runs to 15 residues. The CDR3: CASSPDRGNHYGYTF. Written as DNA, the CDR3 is TGTGCCAGCAGCCCCGACAGGGGAAATCACTATGGCTACACCTTC.

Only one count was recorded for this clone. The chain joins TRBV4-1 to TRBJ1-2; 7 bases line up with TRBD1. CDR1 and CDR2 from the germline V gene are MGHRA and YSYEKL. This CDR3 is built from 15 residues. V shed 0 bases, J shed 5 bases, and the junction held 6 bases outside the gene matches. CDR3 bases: TGCGCCAGCAGCCAAGATAACGACAGGGCGTATGGCTACACCTTC. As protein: CASSQDNDRAYGYTF.

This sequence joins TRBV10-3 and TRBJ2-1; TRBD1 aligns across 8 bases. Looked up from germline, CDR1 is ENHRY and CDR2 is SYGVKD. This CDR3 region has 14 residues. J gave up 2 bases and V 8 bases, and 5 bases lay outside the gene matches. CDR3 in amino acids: CAIQGTGPYNEQFF. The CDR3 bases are TGTGCCATCCAGGGGACAGGACCCTACAATGAGCAGTTCTTC.

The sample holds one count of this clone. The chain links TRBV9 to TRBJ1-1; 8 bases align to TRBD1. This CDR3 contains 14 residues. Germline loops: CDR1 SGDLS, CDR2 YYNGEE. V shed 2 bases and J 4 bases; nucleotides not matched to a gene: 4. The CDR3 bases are TGTGCCAGCAGCGTCAGCACAGGGGGCACTGAAGCTTTCTTT. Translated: CASSVSTGGTEAFF.